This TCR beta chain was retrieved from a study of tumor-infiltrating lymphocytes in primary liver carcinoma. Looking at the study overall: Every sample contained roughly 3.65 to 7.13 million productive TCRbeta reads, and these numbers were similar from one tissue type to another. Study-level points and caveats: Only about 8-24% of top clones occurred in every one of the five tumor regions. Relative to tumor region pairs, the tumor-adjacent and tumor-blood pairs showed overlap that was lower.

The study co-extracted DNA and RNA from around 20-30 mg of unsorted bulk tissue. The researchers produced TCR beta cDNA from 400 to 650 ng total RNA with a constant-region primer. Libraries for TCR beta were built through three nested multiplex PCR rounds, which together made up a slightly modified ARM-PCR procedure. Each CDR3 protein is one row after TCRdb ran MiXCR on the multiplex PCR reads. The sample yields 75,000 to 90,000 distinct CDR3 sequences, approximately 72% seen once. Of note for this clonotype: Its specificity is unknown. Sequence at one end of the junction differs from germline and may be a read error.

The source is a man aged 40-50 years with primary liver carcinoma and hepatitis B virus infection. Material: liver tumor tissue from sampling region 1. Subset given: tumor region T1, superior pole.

The CDR3 loop is CAGSFGGNYGNTF. CDR3 nucleotide sequence: TGCGCCGGCAGCTTCGGTGGAAACTATGGCAACACCTTC. The V gene is TRBV5-1, the J gene TRBJ1-2; D gene unclear. This CDR3 comprises 13 residues. From germline, CDR1 is SGHRS and CDR2 YFSETQ.